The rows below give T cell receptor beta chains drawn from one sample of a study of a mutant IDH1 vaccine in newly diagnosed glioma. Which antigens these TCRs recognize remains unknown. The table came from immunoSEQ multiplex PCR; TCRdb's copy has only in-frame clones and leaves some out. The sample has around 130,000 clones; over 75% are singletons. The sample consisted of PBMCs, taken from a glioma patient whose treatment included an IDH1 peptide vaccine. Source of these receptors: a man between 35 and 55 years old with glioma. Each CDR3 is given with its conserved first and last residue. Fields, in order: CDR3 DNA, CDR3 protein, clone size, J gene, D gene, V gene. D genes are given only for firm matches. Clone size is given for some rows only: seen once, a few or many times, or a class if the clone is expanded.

DNA: TGTGCCAGCAGCAAGCTAGCGGGGGAGTATGGTGAGCAGTTCTTC; CDR3: CASSKLAGEYGEQFF; size: .; J: TRBJ2-1; D: TRBD2; V: TRBV9
DNA: TGTGCCAGTAGTATAGGGACAGGGGGCCCCTACGAGCAGTACTTC; CDR3: CASSIGTGGPYEQYF; size: once; J: TRBJ2-7; D: TRBD1; V: TRBV19
DNA: TGTGCCAGCTCACCAACGAGGGGCCTTTCCTACGAGCAGTACTTC; CDR3: CASSPTRGLSYEQYF; size: once; J: TRBJ2-7; D: .; V: TRBV18
DNA: TGTGCCAGCAGTTTAGGGCTGCCGGGGTACGAGCAGTACTTC; CDR3: CASSLGLPGYEQYF; size: .; J: TRBJ2-7; D: .; V: TRBV27
DNA: TGTGCCAGCAGCGTAGGAGGGAGGGCCAGTAGCGGGGAGCTGTTTTTT; CDR3: CASSVGGRASSGELFF; size: .; J: TRBJ2-2; D: TRBD2; V: TRBV9
DNA: TGTGCCAGCAGCCCACCGGGACGGCAGCAGGAGCAGTACTTC; CDR3: CASSPPGRQQEQYF; size: .; J: TRBJ2-7; D: .; V: TRBV5-5
DNA: TGTGCCTGGAGTAAACAGTCAAATCAGCCCCAGCATTTT; CDR3: CAWSKQSNQPQHF; size: .; J: TRBJ1-5; D: .; V: TRBV30
DNA: TGTGCCAGCAGCCCTCTCCGGGGACAAAGGAGGGGCTACACCTTC; CDR3: CASSPLRGQRRGYTF; size: few; J: TRBJ1-2; D: .; V: TRBV7-9
DNA: TGTGCCAGCAGTTACTACCGGGACGGTCTCCAAGAGACCCAGTACTTC; CDR3: CASSYYRDGLQETQYF; size: .; J: TRBJ2-5; D: .; V: TRBV6-5
DNA: TGTGCCAGCAGCCAATGGGTTTTCGAAAGAGAGACCCAGTACTTC; CDR3: CASSQWVFERETQYF; size: few; J: TRBJ2-5; D: .; V: TRBV7-2
DNA: TGTGCCAGCAGGGGACTCAGCCTCCACTTT; CDR3: CASRGLSLHF; size: .; J: TRBJ1-6; D: .; V: TRBV25-1
DNA: TGTGCCATCATGTCAGGGGAGAGCGATGAGCAGTTCTTC; CDR3: CAIMSGESDEQFF; size: .; J: TRBJ2-1; D: .; V: TRBV10-3
DNA: TGTGCCAGCAGGAGGGCCCCCGGGATCTACGAGCAGTACTTC; CDR3: CASRRAPGIYEQYF; size: .; J: TRBJ2-7; D: .; V: TRBV6-6
DNA: TGTGCCAGCAGCGTAGTTGGGGGGGATTCACCCCTCCACTTT; CDR3: CASSVVGGDSPLHF; size: few; J: TRBJ1-6; D: .; V: TRBV9
DNA: TGTGCCAGCACTTTTAGCGGGAGTGGCGCAGATACGCAGTATTTT; CDR3: CASTFSGSGADTQYF; size: few; J: TRBJ2-3; D: TRBD2; V: TRBV28
DNA: TGTGCCAGCAGCTTAGTATTCGGGAGCTCCTATAATTCACCCCTCCACTTT; CDR3: CASSLVFGSSYNSPLHF; size: .; J: TRBJ1-6; D: .; V: TRBV11-2
DNA: TGTGCCAGCAGCTTGTGGCAGGGGGAATTCTTCGTAGGCACAGATACGCAGTATTTT; CDR3: CASSLWQGEFFVGTDTQYF; size: .; J: TRBJ2-3; D: TRBD1; V: TRBV5-4
DNA: TGTGCCAGCAGCCAAGGTAGAGGGGGGTGGACTGAAGCTTTCTTT; CDR3: CASSQGRGGWTEAFF; size: .; J: TRBJ1-1; D: .; V: TRBV4-2
DNA: TGTGCCAGCAGCCAAGATCGGGACGAGCAGTACTTC; CDR3: CASSQDRDEQYF; size: .; J: TRBJ2-7; D: .; V: TRBV4-2
DNA: TGTGCCAGCAGCCAAGAGGCCACGGGCAGAAGCGTTAGCAATGAAAAACTGTTTTTT; CDR3: CASSQEATGRSVSNEKLFF; size: .; J: TRBJ1-4; D: .; V: TRBV4-2
DNA: TGTGCCAGCAGTTACTCTTTCGGGGGTACCTACGAGCAGTACTTC; CDR3: CASSYSFGGTYEQYF; size: .; J: TRBJ2-7; D: .; V: TRBV6-5
DNA: TGTGCCAGCTCACTTCCACTAGCGGGAGGTCGGAATGAGCAGTTCTTC; CDR3: CASSLPLAGGRNEQFF; size: .; J: TRBJ2-1; D: TRBD2; V: TRBV18
DNA: TGTGCCAGCAGTGAATATAATAGCAGGAGGAATGGCTACACCTTC; CDR3: CASSEYNSRRNGYTF; size: .; J: TRBJ1-2; D: .; V: TRBV25-1
DNA: TGTGCCAGCAGCCTCACAGCAGGCGCAAAGAACACTGAAGCTTTCTTT; CDR3: CASSLTAGAKNTEAFF; size: once; J: TRBJ1-1; D: .; V: TRBV7-2
DNA: TGTGCCAGCAGCCAAGTCTCGGCAGACGGGTACGAGCAGTACTTC; CDR3: CASSQVSADGYEQYF; size: .; J: TRBJ2-7; D: .; V: TRBV4-2
DNA: TGTGCCAGCTCACCTGACTTAAGGCAGGACTATGGCTACACCTTC; CDR3: CASSPDLRQDYGYTF; size: .; J: TRBJ1-2; D: .; V: TRBV18
DNA: TGTGCCAGCAGTGCAGGGGGCTCTGGGGAGACCCAGTACTTC; CDR3: CASSAGGSGETQYF; size: .; J: TRBJ2-5; D: TRBD1; V: TRBV28
DNA: TGTGCCAGCACCGACTGGGGAGACAGCTATGGCTACACCTTC; CDR3: CASTDWGDSYGYTF; size: .; J: TRBJ1-2; D: .; V: TRBV6-5
DNA: TGTGCCAGCAGCTCGGATCGCCGGCGGGAGACCCAGTACTTC; CDR3: CASSSDRRRETQYF; size: .; J: TRBJ2-5; D: .; V: TRBV7-9
DNA: TGTGCCAGCAGTGACGTGACAGGGAGGAACACTGAAGCTTTCTTT; CDR3: CASSDVTGRNTEAFF; size: .; J: TRBJ1-1; D: TRBD1; V: TRBV11-1
DNA: TGTGCCAGCACCCCTCCTGGAGCGTATAATTCACCCCTCCACTTT; CDR3: CASTPPGAYNSPLHF; size: .; J: TRBJ1-6; D: .; V: TRBV28
DNA: TGCAGCGTTGAGGCCGACGGACAGCCCCAGCATTTT; CDR3: CSVEADGQPQHF; size: .; J: TRBJ1-5; D: .; V: TRBV29-1
DNA: TGCGCCAGCAGCCAAGAGCGAGGGCCCCGGGATGGCTACACCTTC; CDR3: CASSQERGPRDGYTF; size: few; J: TRBJ1-2; D: .; V: TRBV4-1
DNA: TGTGCCAGCAGCTCAAGACTAGACCCCTACGAGCAGTACTTC; CDR3: CASSSRLDPYEQYF; size: .; J: TRBJ2-7; D: .; V: TRBV7-2
DNA: TGTGCCAGCAGCACCCACAGACAGGGGGCTACTGAAGCTTTCTTT; CDR3: CASSTHRQGATEAFF; size: .; J: TRBJ1-1; D: TRBD1; V: TRBV9
DNA: TGCGCCAGCAGCTTGGGGGATAACTTGAAGACCCAGTACTTC; CDR3: CASSLGDNLKTQYF; size: .; J: TRBJ2-5; D: .; V: TRBV5-1
DNA: TGTGCCACCAGCAGGGAGCGGGGGGGCTACGAGCAGTACTTC; CDR3: CATSRERGGYEQYF; size: once; J: TRBJ2-7; D: TRBD2; V: TRBV15
DNA: TGCGCCAGCAGCCGGACAGGTCACTATGGCTACACCTTC; CDR3: CASSRTGHYGYTF; size: once; J: TRBJ1-2; D: TRBD1; V: TRBV4-3
DNA: TGTGCCAGCAGCTCGGGAAACTGGGGCGGCAACTCTGGAAACACCATATATTTT; CDR3: CASSSGNWGGNSGNTIYF; size: once; J: TRBJ1-3; D: .; V: TRBV7-8
DNA: TGTGCCAGCAGGTCCGGGACAGGCTACCCTTCGGATTTT; CDR3: CASRSGTGYPSDF; size: .; J: TRBJ1-3; D: TRBD1; V: TRBV28
DNA: TGTGCCAGTAGTATAGCACTGTTTGATCAGCCCCAGCATTTT; CDR3: CASSIALFDQPQHF; size: .; J: TRBJ1-5; D: .; V: TRBV19
DNA: TGTGCCAGCTCACCACCGAATCACTCCGCTGGCTACACCTTC; CDR3: CASSPPNHSAGYTF; size: once; J: TRBJ1-2; D: .; V: TRBV18
DNA: TGTGCCAGCAGCCAATGGGGGGAGACCCAGTACTTC; CDR3: CASSQWGETQYF; size: .; J: TRBJ2-5; D: .; V: TRBV27
DNA: TGTGCCAGCGGGGGTCCGTGGGGCTACACCTTC; CDR3: CASGGPWGYTF; size: .; J: TRBJ1-2; D: .; V: TRBV28
DNA: TGTGCCAGCAGCTCCTATAGGTTAGCGGGAACGGATACGCAGTATTTT; CDR3: CASSSYRLAGTDTQYF; size: .; J: TRBJ2-3; D: TRBD2; V: TRBV13
DNA: TGTGCCAGTAGTATATGGGGGGCAGAAAATCAGCCCCAGCATTTT; CDR3: CASSIWGAENQPQHF; size: .; J: TRBJ1-5; D: .; V: TRBV19
DNA: TGTGCCAGCTCATCACAGGGGTTGGTTGCCGCTGAAGCTTTCTTT; CDR3: CASSSQGLVAAEAFF; size: .; J: TRBJ1-1; D: TRBD1; V: TRBV18
DNA: TGTGCCTGGAGTGTCCCCGGAGGGCCCCAGCATTTT; CDR3: CAWSVPGGPQHF; size: .; J: TRBJ1-5; D: .; V: TRBV30
DNA: TGTGCCAGCAGCCTCACCCTCGGCGTGCCCTACGAGCAGTACTTC; CDR3: CASSLTLGVPYEQYF; size: .; J: TRBJ2-7; D: .; V: TRBV14
DNA: TGTGCCAGCAGCTCGCGGTTGGGCTTAAGGGACGCGACAGATACGCAGTATTTT; CDR3: CASSSRLGLRDATDTQYF; size: .; J: TRBJ2-3; D: .; V: TRBV7-8
DNA: TGCAGCGTTGTGGGCAGGGCTTATGAGCAGTTCTTC; CDR3: CSVVGRAYEQFF; size: .; J: TRBJ2-1; D: .; V: TRBV29-1
DNA: TGTGCCAGCAGCTTTCCCCCGGGGGCGGTCACCGGGGAGCTGTTTTTT; CDR3: CASSFPPGAVTGELFF; size: .; J: TRBJ2-2; D: .; V: TRBV5-4
DNA: TGCGCCAGCAGCGGGACAGGAAATGAAAAACTGTTTTTT; CDR3: CASSGTGNEKLFF; size: .; J: TRBJ1-4; D: TRBD1; V: TRBV5-1
DNA: TGTGCCATCAGCGGGAGCGGGACCTCCCCAGGCGAGCAGTACTTC; CDR3: CAISGSGTSPGEQYF; size: .; J: TRBJ2-7; D: TRBD2; V: TRBV10-3
DNA: TGTGCCAGCAGCCCAGGGGCTCACCGAGAAGAGACCCAGTACTTC; CDR3: CASSPGAHREETQYF; size: .; J: TRBJ2-5; D: .; V: TRBV28